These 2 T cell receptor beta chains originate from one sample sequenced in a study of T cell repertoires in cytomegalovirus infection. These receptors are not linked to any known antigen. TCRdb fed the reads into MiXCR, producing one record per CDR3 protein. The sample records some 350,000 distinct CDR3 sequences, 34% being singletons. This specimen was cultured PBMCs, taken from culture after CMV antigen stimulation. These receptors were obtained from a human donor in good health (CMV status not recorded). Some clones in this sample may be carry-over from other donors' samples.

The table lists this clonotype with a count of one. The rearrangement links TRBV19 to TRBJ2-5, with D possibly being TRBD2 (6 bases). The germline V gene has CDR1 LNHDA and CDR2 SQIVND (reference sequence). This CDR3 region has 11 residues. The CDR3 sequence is CAAGLQETQYF. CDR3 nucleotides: TGTGCGGCGGGACTTCAAGAGACCCAGTACTTC.

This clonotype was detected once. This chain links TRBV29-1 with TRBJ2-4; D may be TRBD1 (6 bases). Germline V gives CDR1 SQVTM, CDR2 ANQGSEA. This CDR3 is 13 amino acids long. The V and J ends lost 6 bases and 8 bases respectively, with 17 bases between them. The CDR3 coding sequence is TGCAGCGTCCCGGGACAATGGGGAGACATTCAGTACTTC. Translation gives CSVPGQWGDIQYF.